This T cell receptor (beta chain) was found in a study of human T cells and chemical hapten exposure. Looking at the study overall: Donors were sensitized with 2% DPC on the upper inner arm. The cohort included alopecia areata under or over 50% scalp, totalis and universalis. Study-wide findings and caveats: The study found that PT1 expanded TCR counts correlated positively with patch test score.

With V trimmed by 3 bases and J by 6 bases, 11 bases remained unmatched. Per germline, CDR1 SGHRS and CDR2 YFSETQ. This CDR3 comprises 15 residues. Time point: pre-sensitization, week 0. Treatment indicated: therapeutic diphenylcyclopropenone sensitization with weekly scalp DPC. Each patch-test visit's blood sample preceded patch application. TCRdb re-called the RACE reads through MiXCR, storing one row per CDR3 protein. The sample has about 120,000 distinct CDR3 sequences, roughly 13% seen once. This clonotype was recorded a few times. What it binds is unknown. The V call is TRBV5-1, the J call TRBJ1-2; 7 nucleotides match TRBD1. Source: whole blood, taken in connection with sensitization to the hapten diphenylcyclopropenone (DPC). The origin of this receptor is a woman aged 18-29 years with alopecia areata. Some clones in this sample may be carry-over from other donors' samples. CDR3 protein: CASSYKTGTDNGYTF. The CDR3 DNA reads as TGCGCCAGCAGCTACAAAACCGGGACAGATAATGGCTACACCTTC.